These 5 T cell receptor beta chains share one sample of origin, sequenced in a study of human thymus T cells. Here immunoSEQ multiplex PCR was the method, and the copy in TCRdb shows in-frame clones only, minus some. The repertoire holds about 78,000 clones, with approximately 97% as singletons. Resections from corrective heart surgery supplied the thymus tissue. Sequences were obtained from thymus tissue. The receptors were gathered from a boy under two years old with a congenital heart defect but otherwise immunologically healthy.

This chain connects TRBV5-4 to TRBJ2-2; 8 bases fit TRBD1. The CDR3 is made up of 16 amino acids. With 2 bases clipped from V and 3 bases from J, the junction kept 6 bases outside the gene matches. Germline values: CDR1 SGHNT, CDR2 YYREEE (reference sequence). CDR3: CASSFPGQEYTGELFF. CDR3 in DNA: TGTGCCAGCAGCTTTCCGGGACAGGAGTACACCGGGGAGCTGTTTTTT.

The gene calls are TRBV5-6 and TRBJ1-2; D possibly corresponds to TRBD1 (6 bases). The CDR3 totals 14 residues. V lost 5 bases, J lost 2 bases, and 13 bases lay in between. CDR1 is SGHDT, CDR2 YYEEEE, per germline. The CDR3 region has the DNA TGTGCCAGCAGAGAGGGGGAGGTAAACTATGGCTACACCTTC. Its translation is CASREGEVNYGYTF. The whole variable domain, remainder taken from reference TRBV5-6 and TRBJ1-2, is DAGVTQSPTHLIKTRGQQVTLRCSPKSGHDTVSWYQQALGQGPQFIFQYYEEEERQRGNFPDRFSGHQFPNYSSELNVNALLLGDSALYLCASREGEVNYGYTFGSGTRLTVV.

The V call is TRBV19, the J call TRBJ2-3; D might be TRBD1 (6 bases). The CDR3 extends over 14 amino acids. Per germline, CDR1 LNHDA and CDR2 SQIVND (reference sequence). V lost 5 bases to trimming and J lost 2 bases, with 11 bases between them. Here the CDR3 DNA reads TGTGCCAGTAGTCCCCGGACAGTCACAGATACGCAGTATTTT. Its protein product is CASSPRTVTDTQYF.

The chain couples TRBV7-9 to TRBJ2-7; 7 bases fit TRBD2. The trim removed 3 bases at V and 3 bases at J, leaving 8 bases unmatched. The CDR3 runs 15 residues. Germline V lookup: CDR1 SEHNR, CDR2 FQNEAQ (reference sequence). The CDR3 nucleotides read TGTGCCAGCAGCTTTGACCGGGACTACCACTACGAGCAGTACTTC. This translates into CASSFDRDYHYEQYF.

The V gene is TRBV28, the J gene TRBJ2-4; TRBD1 might be the D (6 bases). The germline V gene encodes CDR1 MDHEN and CDR2 SYDVKM. Trimming removed 0 bases from V and 0 bases from J, with 12 bases in between. The CDR3 consists of 17 residues. Written as DNA, the CDR3 is TGTGCCAGCAGTTTATGGGACAGTATGCTAGCCAAAAACATTCAGTACTTC. This gives the protein CASSLWDSMLAKNIQYF.